Each of the 4 T cell receptor beta chains below was sequenced from the same sample in a study of cytomegalovirus exposure and HLA in healthy donors. Primers included in the PCR were 60 Vbeta and 13 Jbeta primers. Assay: immunoSEQ multiplex PCR; the TCRdb copy retains only in-frame clones and omits some. Of approximately 210,000 clones listed, around 86% are singletons. The sequencing input was PBMCs. The receptors were sampled from a woman between 50 and 59 years old in good health and CMV-seropositive.

The chain combines TRBV28 with TRBJ2-2; D call uncertain. The CDR3 totals 17 residues. Germline V gene data show CDR1 as MDHEN and CDR2 as SYDVKM. The ends were cut back, 3 bases at V and 4 bases at J, with 18 bases in the middle. CDR3 protein: CASSFLNNRAGTGELFF. CDR3 sequence (DNA): TGTGCCAGCAGTTTCCTCAACAACCGCGCAGGCACCGGGGAGCTGTTTTTT.

The rearrangement links TRBV18 to TRBJ2-7; D is uncertain. In germline, CDR1 is KGHSH, CDR2 LQKENI. This CDR3 spans 16 amino acids. V was shortened by 3 bases and J by 3 bases, with 18 bases between the two germline ends. The CDR3 DNA follows: TGTGCCAGCTCACCCAGACCCCCTAGAAAGAGCTACGAGCAGTACTTC. Translation gives CASSPRPPRKSYEQYF.

The chain links TRBV18 to TRBJ1-1; the D gene is possibly TRBD1 (5 bases). The V end lost 2 bases, the J end lost 4 bases, and 8 bases lay between the germline ends. Germline V CDR1 and CDR2: KGHSH, LQKENI. The CDR3 runs 13 residues. Here the CDR3 DNA reads TGTGCCAGCTCACCAGACAGCCTCACTGAAGCTTTCTTT. Its protein product is CASSPDSLTEAFF.

The chain uses TRBV9 and TRBJ1-4; 9 positions match TRBD1. V lost 4 bases, J lost 6 bases, and 4 bases stayed unmatched. This CDR3 is 14 amino acids long. The germline V gene encodes CDR1 SGDLS and CDR2 YYNGEE. The CDR3 region has the DNA TGTGCCAGCAGCTCACGACAGGGGGATGAAAAACTGTTTTTT. Protein: CASSSRQGDEKLFF.